Included here is one T cell receptor (beta chain) sequence, with context. Its antigen remains unidentified. This record belongs to a study of cytomegalovirus exposure and HLA in healthy donors. Study-level results: The authors listed 150 to 200 TCR beta chains as cytomegalovirus-associated.

13 Jbeta primers and 60 Vbeta primers were used for the PCR. Using immunoSEQ multiplex PCR, the repertoire was profiled, and TCRdb retains in-frame clones only, with some absent. The data contain 90,000 to 150,000 clones, 60% to 85% of them seen just once; the ten biggest clones take up approximately 2.6%. Input material: PBMCs. This receptor was taken from a female donor in good health and CMV-seronegative.

The CDR3 region has the DNA TGTGCCAGAAGCTTTCGGTCGGCGAGTTCTGGGCCTTACGAGCAGTACTTC. Protein: CARSFRSASSGPYEQYF. This chain joins TRBV7-5 and TRBJ2-7; no DNA check was done on the table's D call, TRBD1. TRBV7-5 is shown as a pseudogene. The CDR3 sequence is 17 residues long.